The rows below give T cell receptor beta chains drawn from one sample of a study of cytomegalovirus exposure and HLA in healthy donors. TCRdb's table, derived via immunoSEQ multiplex PCR, lists solely in-frame clones and lacks some. The sample shows some 150,000 clones, more than 70% of them seen only once. The specimen was PBMCs. The origin of the receptors is a woman aged 45 to 65 in good health and CMV-seronegative. CDR3s include the opening cysteine and the closing phenylalanine or tryptophan. Each record gives: J gene, V gene, D gene, clone size, CDR3 protein, CDR3 DNA. D genes are given only for firm matches. Rows give clone size only sometimes, using once, few, many, or a class for an expanded clone.

J: TRBJ2-2; V: TRBV10-1; D: TRBD1; size: few; CDR3: CASSERTGNPGELFF; DNA: TGCGCCAGCAGCGAGCGGACAGGGAACCCCGGGGAGCTGTTTTTT
J: TRBJ1-5; V: TRBV5-8; D: -; size: once; CDR3: CASSRRQFYSNQPQHF; DNA: TGTGCCAGCAGCCGTAGACAGTTTTATAGCAATCAGCCCCAGCATTTT
J: TRBJ1-1; V: TRBV11-1; D: TRBD1; size: once; CDR3: CASSWTGLNTEAFF; DNA: TGTGCCAGCAGCTGGACAGGGTTGAACACTGAAGCTTTCTTT
J: TRBJ1-2; V: TRBV28; D: -; size: -; CDR3: CASSFGQGYGYTF; DNA: TGTGCCAGCAGTTTCGGGCAGGGCTATGGCTACACCTTC
J: TRBJ2-3; V: TRBV5-1; D: -; size: -; CDR3: CASMDFEAQYF; DNA: TGCGCCAGCATGGACTTTGAGGCGCAGTATTTT
J: TRBJ2-3; V: TRBV6-6; D: -; size: -; CDR3: CAASRETDTQYF; DNA: TGTGCCGCTTCCCGGGAAACAGATACGCAGTATTTT
J: TRBJ1-2; V: TRBV27; D: -; size: -; CDR3: CASSLLQGINGYTF; DNA: TGTGCCAGCAGTTTATTGCAGGGGATAAATGGCTACACCTTC
J: TRBJ2-7; V: TRBV29-1; D: TRBD2; size: once; CDR3: CSVGSGGGSYEQYF; DNA: TGCAGCGTTGGGAGCGGGGGTGGTTCCTACGAGCAGTACTTC
J: TRBJ1-1; V: TRBV5-4; D: -; size: few; CDR3: CASSLGQYEAFF; DNA: TGTGCCAGCAGCCTCGGACAGTATGAAGCTTTCTTT
J: TRBJ2-2; V: TRBV4-3; D: TRBD1; size: -; CDR3: CASSRRQGTTGELFF; DNA: TGCGCCAGCAGCCGCCGACAGGGTACCACCGGGGAGCTGTTTTTT
J: TRBJ2-2; V: TRBV6-5; D: -; size: -; CDR3: CASSYFQGNTGELFF; DNA: TGTGCCAGCAGTTACTTCCAGGGGAACACCGGGGAGCTGTTTTTT
J: TRBJ1-1; V: TRBV7-9; D: -; size: -; CDR3: CASRGGQGMNTEAFF; DNA: TGTGCCAGCAGGGGGGGGCAGGGGATGAACACTGAAGCTTTCTTT
J: TRBJ1-6; V: TRBV7-7; D: TRBD1; size: -; CDR3: CASSMGQPYNSPLHF; DNA: TGTGCTAGCAGCATGGGACAGCCCTATAATTCACCCCTCCACTTT
J: TRBJ2-7; V: TRBV5-4; D: -; size: -; CDR3: CASTKGGVGSYEQYF; DNA: TGTGCCAGCACCAAGGGGGGGGTTGGGTCCTACGAGCAGTACTTC
J: TRBJ2-1; V: TRBV7-2; D: TRBD1; size: -; CDR3: CASSLDGQGGYNEQFF; DNA: TGTGCCAGCAGCTTAGACGGACAGGGGGGATACAATGAGCAGTTCTTC
J: TRBJ2-5; V: TRBV18; D: TRBD1; size: once; CDR3: CASSPGTVLETQYF; DNA: TGTGCCAGCTCACCAGGGACAGTCCTAGAGACCCAGTACTTC
J: TRBJ2-7; V: TRBV7-2; D: TRBD1; size: -; CDR3: CASSSHTGQGLYEQYF; DNA: TGTGCCAGCAGCTCTCACACGGGACAGGGGCTATACGAGCAGTACTTC
J: TRBJ1-1; V: TRBV6-5; D: TRBD1; size: few; CDR3: CASSTTGTVTEAFF; DNA: TGTGCCAGCAGCACGACAGGGACGGTCACTGAAGCTTTCTTT